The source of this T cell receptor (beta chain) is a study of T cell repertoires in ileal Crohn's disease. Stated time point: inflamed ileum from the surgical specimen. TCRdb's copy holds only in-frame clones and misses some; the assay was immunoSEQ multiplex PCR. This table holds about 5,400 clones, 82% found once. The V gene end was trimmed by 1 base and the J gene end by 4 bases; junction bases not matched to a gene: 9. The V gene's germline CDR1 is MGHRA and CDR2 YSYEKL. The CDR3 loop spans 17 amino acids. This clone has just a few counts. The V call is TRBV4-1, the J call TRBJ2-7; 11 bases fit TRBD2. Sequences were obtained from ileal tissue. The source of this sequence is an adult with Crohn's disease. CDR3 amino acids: CASSQASIAGGHYEQYF. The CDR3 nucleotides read TGCGCCAGCAGCCAAGCCTCCATAGCGGGAGGGCATTACGAGCAGTACTTC.